This T cell receptor (beta chain) stems from a study of Graves' ophthalmopathy and Graves' hyperthyroidism. Amplified material comprised TCR beta CDR3 regions derived from RNA transcripts. Second-round multiplex PCR followed a first-round RT-PCR using HTBI primers. TCRdb called the multiplex PCR reads again in MiXCR, with one record for every CDR3 protein. The table records hundreds of thousands of distinct CDR3 sequences, 20% to 25% of them present only once. The CDR3 runs 16 residues. The V gene's germline CDR1 is LNHDA and CDR2 SQIVND (reference sequence). Trimming took 5 bases from V and 4 from J; bases not matched to a gene: 10. This clonotype was counted many times.

The rearrangement joins TRBV19 to TRBJ2-2; 7 positions match TRBD1. The source is a woman aged 18-30 years with stable Graves' hyperthyroidism. The sequencing input was peripheral blood. CDR3 nucleotides: TGTGCCAGTAGTGCCAACAGGGGAAGGGGCACCGGGGAGCTGTTTTTT. Protein: CASSANRGRGTGELFF.